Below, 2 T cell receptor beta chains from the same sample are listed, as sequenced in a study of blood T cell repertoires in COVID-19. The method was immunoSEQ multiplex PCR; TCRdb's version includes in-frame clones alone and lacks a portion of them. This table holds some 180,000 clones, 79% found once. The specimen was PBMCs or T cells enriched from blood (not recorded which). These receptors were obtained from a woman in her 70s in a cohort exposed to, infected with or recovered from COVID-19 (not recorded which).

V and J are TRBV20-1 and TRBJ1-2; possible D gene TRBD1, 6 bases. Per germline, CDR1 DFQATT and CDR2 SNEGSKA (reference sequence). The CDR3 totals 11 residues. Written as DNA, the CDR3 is TGCAGAGGGTCCGATGGGGGCAGCTACACCTTC. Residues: CRGSDGGSYTF.

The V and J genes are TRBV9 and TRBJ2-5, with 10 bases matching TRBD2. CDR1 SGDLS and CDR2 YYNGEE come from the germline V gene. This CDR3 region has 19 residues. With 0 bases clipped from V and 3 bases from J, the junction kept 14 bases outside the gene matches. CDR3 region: CASSVAPSGSGGIEETQYF. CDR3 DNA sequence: TGTGCCAGCAGCGTAGCTCCTAGCGGGAGTGGGGGCATCGAAGAGACCCAGTACTTC.